One T cell receptor (beta chain) is described in this entry. The entry originates in a study of technical replicates of blood from a few donors. Clones were sequenced by immunoSEQ multiplex PCR, and TCRdb holds only the in-frame ones, with some missing. The data contain about 76,000 clones, more than 85% of them singletons. The germline V gene encodes CDR1 SEHNR and CDR2 FQNEAQ (reference sequence). V shed 1 base and J shed 7 bases, with 14 bases lying between them. This CDR3 contains 14 residues. The rearrangement links TRBV7-9 to TRBJ2-7; a weak D match, TRBD2 (6 bases). The sequence was obtained from a human donor in good health. The specimen sequenced was T cells isolated from PBMCs. The CDR3 DNA sequence: TGTGCCAGCAGCTTAGTGGGGTTAAGCGGGGAGCAGTACTTC. It specifies CASSLVGLSGEQYF. Variable domain in full (rest from reference TRBV7-9 and TRBJ2-7): DTGVSQNPRHKITKRGQNVTFRCDPISEHNRLYWYRQTLGQGPEFLTYFQNEAQLEKSRLLSDRFSAERPKGSFSTLEIQRTEQGDSAMYLCASSLVGLSGEQYFGPGTRLTVT.